This TCR beta chain was obtained from a study of CD8 T cells in Susac syndrome. With random hexamers, about 0.5 to 1 ug RNA was reverse transcribed. Each CDR3 protein is one row after TCRdb ran MiXCR on the immunoSEQ multiplex PCR reads. The sample consists of 150,000 to 200,000 distinct CDR3 sequences, 90% to 95% of them appearing once. The multiple sclerosis control group comprised treatment-naive patients with stable or active relapsing-remitting disease. CDR1 is DFQATT and CDR2 is SNEGSKA in the germline V gene (reference sequence). The V and J ends lost 5 bases and 0 bases respectively, with 14 bases between them. CDR3 length equals 15 residues.

This chain connects TRBV20-1 to TRBJ2-1; the D gene is possibly TRBD1 (5 bases). This clonotype originated in a human donor with multiple sclerosis. Sequences were obtained from CD4+ T cells from PBMCs. DNA of the CDR3: TGCAGTGCTGAAGGGGAAAAGAGCTCCTACAATGAGCAGTTCTTC. It encodes CSAEGEKSSYNEQFF.